The 29 T cell receptor beta chains below were found in one sample sequenced in a study of blood T cell repertoires in COVID-19. The method was immunoSEQ multiplex PCR; TCRdb's version includes in-frame clones alone and lacks a portion of them. The sample lists 140,000 or so clones, about 86% occurring once. The sequencing sample was made of peripheral blood. The receptors derive from a human donor in a cohort sampled during active COVID-19.

The chain links TRBV18 to TRBJ1-1, with 8 bases lining up with TRBD1. The CDR3 is made up of 13 amino acids. J gave up 1 base and V 6 bases, and 1 base lay outside the gene matches. The germline V gene encodes CDR1 KGHSH and CDR2 LQKENI. The CDR3 sequence is CASSGQGNTEAFF. CDR3 DNA sequence: TGTGCCAGCTCCGGACAGGGGAACACTGAAGCTTTCTTT.

Only a few counts were recorded for this clone. The genes are TRBV9 and TRBJ1-1; D remains ambiguous. With 2 bases removed from V and 0 bases from J, the gap between germline ends came to 14 bases. The CDR3 is 16 residues long. CDR1 and CDR2 (germline): SGDLS, YYNGEE. The CDR3 DNA follows: TGTGCCAGCAGCGTGAACCATGTGGGCCTGAACACTGAAGCTTTCTTT. Translating gives CASSVNHVGLNTEAFF.

The chain combines TRBV2 with TRBJ2-1; D uncertain. Germline values: CDR1 SNHLY, CDR2 FYNNEI. The CDR3 length is 12 residues. With 7 bases removed from V and 7 bases from J, the gap between germline ends came to 11 bases. The DNA for the CDR3 is TGTGCCAGCACAACACACATAAATGAGCAGTTCTTC. This codes for CASTTHINEQFF.

The chain uses TRBV2 and TRBJ1-1; no definite D call. The CDR3 contains 13 residues. The V gene's germline CDR1 is SNHLY and CDR2 FYNNEI. V gave up 2 bases and J gave up 4 bases, with 8 bases separating them. CDR3 amino acids: CASSERVGTEAFF. The CDR3 DNA reads TGTGCCAGCAGTGAAAGAGTTGGCACTGAAGCTTTCTTT.

In its sample, this clone was seen once. The rearrangement joins TRBV4-1 to TRBJ2-7; possible D gene TRBD2, 6 bases. Trimming took off 0 bases at V and 7 bases at J, with 7 bases between the two ends. In germline, CDR1 is MGHRA, CDR2 YSYEKL. The length of the CDR3 is 12 residues. The CDR3 here is CASSQEGGEQYF. The CDR3 coding sequence is TGCGCCAGCAGCCAAGAGGGGGGAGAGCAGTACTTC.

This clone has a handful of counts. This sequence joins TRBV5-6 and TRBJ1-4; 9 bases match TRBD1. V was clipped by 0 bases and J by 7 bases; unmatched bases: 4. CDR3 size: 15 residues. The germline CDR1 and CDR2 sequences are SGHDT and YYEEEE. The CDR3, as DNA: TGTGCCAGCAGCTTGGACAGGGGGCACGGTGAAAAACTGTTTTTT. Translated: CASSLDRGHGEKLFF.

This clone was recorded once. V usage is TRBV28 and J usage is TRBJ1-2; D unresolved. CDR3 length: 15 amino acids. V gave up 4 bases and J gave up 1 base, with 13 bases separating them. The V gene's germline CDR1 is MDHEN and CDR2 SYDVKM. DNA of the CDR3: TGTGCCAGCAGTTCTCAGAATTCCCGTAACTATGGCTACACCTTC. Protein product: CASSSQNSRNYGYTF.

The gene calls are TRBV19 and TRBJ2-7; D is undetermined. Trimming stripped 6 bases from V and 2 bases from J, with 20 bases between. CDR3 length: 16 residues. Germline-derived CDR1 and CDR2 are LNHDA and SQIVND (reference sequence). This chain's CDR3 is CASSRQATSGPYEQYF. The DNA of the CDR3 is TGTGCCAGTAGCAGGCAGGCGACGAGTGGGCCCTACGAGCAGTACTTC.

The chain is built from TRBV5-1 and TRBJ2-1, with 8 bases fitting TRBD1. There are 14 residues in the CDR3. CDR1 and CDR2 (germline): SGHRS, YFSETQ. V trimming: 4 bases; J trimming: 7 bases; junction bases outside the gene matches: 7. CDR3 sequence (DNA): TGCGCCAGCAGCGGGACAGGCGTGGGGAATGAGCAGTTCTTC. It is translated as CASSGTGVGNEQFF.

This clone was seen only a few times. The chain has TRBV3-1 (or the pseudogene TRBV3-2) and TRBJ1-4; D ambiguous. Germline-derived CDR1 and CDR2 are LGHDT and YNNKEL (reference sequence). Trimming cost V 1 base and J 3 bases, with 6 bases left between them. The CDR3 spans 14 residues. The CDR3 DNA is TGTGCCAGCAGCCAAGGAGGGTCTAATGAAAAACTGTTTTTT. Its protein is CASSQGGSNEKLFF.

The chain recombines TRBV5-4 with TRBJ2-1; 14 nucleotides align to TRBD2. This CDR3 contains 16 residues. V lost 4 bases and J lost 5; bases outside the gene matches: 5. The V gene's germline CDR1 is SGHNT and CDR2 YYREEE (reference sequence). Written as DNA, the CDR3 is TGTGCCAGCAGCCATGGGACTAGCGGGGGTAACAATGAGCAGTTCTTC. Translated, it gives CASSHGTSGGNNEQFF.

This clone has a handful of counts. The chain employs TRBV14 and TRBJ2-5; D is perhaps TRBD2 (6 bases). Trimming took 0 bases from V and 7 from J, leaving 12 bases between them. Germline CDR1 reads SGHDN; CDR2 reads FVKESK. There are 14 residues in the CDR3. CDR3: CASSQDVGGRTQYF. In DNA, the CDR3 is TGTGCCAGCAGCCAAGATGTGGGGGGAAGGACCCAGTACTTC.

The chain joins TRBV13 to TRBJ2-5; TRBD2 agrees at 9 bases. The germline CDR1 and CDR2 sequences are PRHDT and FYEKMQ (reference sequence). The V gene end was trimmed by 8 bases and the J gene end by 2 bases; junction bases not matched to a gene: 6. The CDR3 spans 14 residues. The CDR3 reads CASARSGGQETQYF. DNA of the CDR3: TGTGCCAGCGCCAGAAGCGGGGGGCAAGAGACCCAGTACTTC.

This clone was seen a single time. The chain links TRBV28 to TRBJ1-1, with a weak D call TRBD1 (5 bases). Germline values: CDR1 MDHEN, CDR2 SYDVKM. The CDR3 has 13 amino acids. The V end lost 8 bases, the J end lost 1 base, and 11 bases lay between the germline ends. The CDR3 coding sequence is TGTGCCAGCTCCGAGACAGAGAACACTGAAGCTTTCTTT. Translated: CASSETENTEAFF.

The chain recombines TRBV5-4 with TRBJ1-1; TRBD1 matches at 8 bases. V gave up 3 bases and J gave up 0 bases; unmatched junction bases: 4. The germline CDR1 and CDR2 sequences are SGHNT and YYREEE (reference sequence). The CDR3 is 15 amino acids. CDR3 sequence reads: CASSSEDRVNTEAFF. CDR3 DNA: TGTGCCAGCAGCTCAGAGGACAGGGTGAACACTGAAGCTTTCTTT.

This sequence joins TRBV5-1 and TRBJ2-6, with a weak D call TRBD2 (6 bases). Germline V gene data show CDR1 as SGHRS and CDR2 as YFSETQ. The CDR3 is 16 residues long. V was pared by 0 bases and J by 2 bases, with 9 bases between. CDR3 region: CASSLVGGAGANVLTF. The CDR3 region has the DNA TGCGCCAGCAGCTTGGTCGGCGGGGCTGGGGCCAACGTCCTGACTTTC.

In this sample, this clone turned up once. CDR3 in amino acids: CASSSRTGGDTEAFF. CDR3 in DNA: TGTGCCAGCAGCTCTAGGACAGGGGGGGACACTGAAGCTTTCTTT. This rearrangement joins TRBV7-6 to TRBJ1-1; 10 nucleotides align to TRBD1. The CDR3 is made up of 15 amino acids. CDR1 and CDR2 (germline): SGHVS, FNYEAQ. The V and J ends lost 4 bases and 3 bases, in that order; junction bases with no gene match: 5.

V gene TRBV29-1 combines with J gene TRBJ2-5; 9 bases align to TRBD2. This CDR3 has 15 amino acids. The V gene end was trimmed by 3 bases and the J gene end by 2 bases; junction bases not matched to a gene: 7. Germline V gene sequence: CDR1 SQVTM, CDR2 ANQGSEA. CDR3 coding DNA: TGCAGCGTTGATGGGGCGGGGGGGCGTCAAGAGACCCAGTACTTC. Translation: CSVDGAGGRQETQYF.

This chain links TRBV19 with TRBJ2-3, with TRBD2 as a possible D gene (5 bases). The ends were cut back, 9 bases at V and 2 bases at J, with 9 bases in the middle. The CDR3 extends over 12 amino acids. Germline loops: CDR1 LNHDA, CDR2 SQIVND (reference sequence). CDR3 loop: CASAGPTDTQYF. The CDR3 bases are TGTGCCAGCGCGGGCCCCACAGATACGCAGTATTTT.

This chain uses TRBV28 with TRBJ2-5; 9 bases are a match to TRBD1. There are 15 residues in the CDR3. V shed 4 bases and J 4 bases; nucleotides not matched to a gene: 7. Germline-derived CDR1 and CDR2 are MDHEN and SYDVKM. The CDR3 nucleotides are TGTGCCAGCAGTTCGGAGGGGACAGGGTTAGAGACCCAGTACTTC. Protein: CASSSEGTGLETQYF.

A word on this clone: The identical CDR3 is also encoded by other nucleotide sequences in the sample. The chain links TRBV5-1 to TRBJ1-5, with 7 bases that match TRBD1. The V gene's germline CDR1 is SGHRS and CDR2 YFSETQ. This CDR3 region has 14 residues. J gave up 6 bases and V 0 bases, and 3 bases lay outside the gene matches. CDR3 amino acids: CASSLVGGGQPQHF. Here the CDR3 DNA reads TGCGCCAGCAGCTTGGTAGGGGGCGGTCAGCCCCAGCATTTT.

V is TRBV6-5 and J is TRBJ2-1; D gene unclear. V shed 10 bases and J shed 4 bases, with 11 bases lying between them. The CDR3 loop spans 12 amino acids. CDR1 MNHEY and CDR2 SVGAGI come from the germline V gene. CDR3: CATPTVYNEQFF. CDR3 bases: TGTGCCACACCGACTGTTTACAATGAGCAGTTCTTC.

The chain employs TRBV5-4 and TRBJ1-2; TRBD1 matches at 7 bases. The CDR3 contains 14 residues. The germline V gene encodes CDR1 SGHNT and CDR2 YYREEE (reference sequence). Unmatched junction bases numbered 8, after V lost 5 bases and J lost 4 bases. The CDR3 spells CASSSGTVIYGYTF. As DNA, the CDR3 is TGTGCCAGCAGTTCCGGGACAGTGATCTATGGCTACACCTTC.

The J gene is TRBJ2-7, the V gene TRBV27; TRBD2 aligns across 7 bases. CDR3 length: 13 amino acids. V shed 4 bases, J shed 9 bases, and the junction held 9 bases outside the gene matches. CDR1 MNHEY and CDR2 SMNVEV come from the germline V gene (reference sequence). In nucleotides, the CDR3 is TGTGCCAGCAGTTGGTATGGCGGGGAGGGGCAGTACTTC. It is translated as CASSWYGGEGQYF.

This chain uses TRBV29-1 with TRBJ2-7, with 7 bases aligning to TRBD1. This CDR3 region has 15 residues. The V gene's germline CDR1 is SQVTM and CDR2 ANQGSEA. V lost 1 base, J lost 2 bases, and 8 bases stayed unmatched. CDR3 sequence (DNA): TGCAGCGTTGAAGCACCGCCAGGGGGAACCTACGAGCAGTACTTC. Its translation: CSVEAPPGGTYEQYF.

This chain connects TRBV11-3 to TRBJ2-1, with TRBD2 matching over 11 bases. The CDR3 runs 15 residues. The V segment lost 5 bases and the J segment 6 bases; nucleotides outside the gene matches: 6. The germline gives CDR1 SGHNT, CDR2 YENEEA. In nucleotides, the CDR3 is TGTGCCAGCAGCCCGGGACTAGCGGACACCAATGAGCAGTTCTTC. This codes for CASSPGLADTNEQFF.

J is TRBJ2-5 and V is TRBV6-5; 7 positions match TRBD2. Germline CDR1 MNHEY, CDR2 SVGAGI. The CDR3 is 13 amino acids. V was pared by 2 bases and J by 5 bases, with 2 bases of the junction left unmatched. The CDR3 is CASSYMGGETQYF. The CDR3 DNA follows: TGTGCCAGCAGTTACATGGGGGGGGAGACCCAGTACTTC.

The J gene is TRBJ1-2, the V gene TRBV7-9; no clear D. V dropped 0 bases and J dropped 2 bases, with 7 bases sitting between them. The CDR3 has 14 residues. CDR1 is SEHNR, CDR2 FQNEAQ, per germline (reference sequence). The CDR3 DNA is TGTGCCAGCAGCTTAGCGTGGGCCAACTATGGCTACACCTTC. Translated: CASSLAWANYGYTF.

The J gene is TRBJ2-2, the V gene TRBV4-1; 10 bases are a match to TRBD1. With V trimmed by 8 bases and J by 4 bases, 10 bases remained unmatched. Germline V lookup: CDR1 MGHRA, CDR2 YSYEKL. This CDR3 region has 16 residues. The CDR3 loop is CASADLRDRGTGELFF. The DNA for the CDR3 is TGCGCCAGCGCGGACCTACGGGACAGGGGCACCGGGGAGCTGTTTTTT.